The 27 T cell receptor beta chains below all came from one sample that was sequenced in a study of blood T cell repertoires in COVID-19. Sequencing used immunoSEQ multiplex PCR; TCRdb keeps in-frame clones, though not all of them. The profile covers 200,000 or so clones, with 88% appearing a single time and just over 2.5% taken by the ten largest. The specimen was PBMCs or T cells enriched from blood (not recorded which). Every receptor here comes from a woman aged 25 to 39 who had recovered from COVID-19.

The CDR3 protein is CASSQNPTGDRGVETQYF. Written as DNA, the CDR3 is TGTGCCAGCAGCCAAAACCCCACCGGGGACAGGGGGGTAGAGACCCAGTACTTC. The rearrangement joins TRBV7-6 to TRBJ2-5; 11 bases fit TRBD1. Germline-derived CDR1 and CDR2 are SGHVS and FNYEAQ. This CDR3 is 18 amino acids long. The trim removed 5 bases at V and 4 bases at J, leaving 15 bases unmatched.

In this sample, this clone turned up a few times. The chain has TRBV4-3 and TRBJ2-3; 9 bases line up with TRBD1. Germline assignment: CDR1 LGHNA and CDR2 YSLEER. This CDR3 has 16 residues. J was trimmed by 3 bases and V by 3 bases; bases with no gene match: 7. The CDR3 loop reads CASSHRPGTGTDTQYF. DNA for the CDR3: TGCGCCAGCAGCCACCGTCCCGGGACAGGGACAGATACGCAGTATTTT.

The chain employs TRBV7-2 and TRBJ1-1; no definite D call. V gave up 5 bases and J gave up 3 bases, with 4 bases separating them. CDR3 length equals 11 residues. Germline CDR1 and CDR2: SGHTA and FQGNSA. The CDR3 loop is CASSPYTEAFF. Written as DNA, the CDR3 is TGTGCCAGCAGCCCGTACACTGAAGCTTTCTTT.

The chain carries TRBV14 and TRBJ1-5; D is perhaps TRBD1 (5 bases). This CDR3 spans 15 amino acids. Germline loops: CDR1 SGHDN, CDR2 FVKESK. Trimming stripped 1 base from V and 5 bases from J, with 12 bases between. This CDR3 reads CASSQVGPGDQPQHF. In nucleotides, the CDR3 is TGTGCCAGCAGCCAAGTGGGACCGGGGGATCAGCCCCAGCATTTT.

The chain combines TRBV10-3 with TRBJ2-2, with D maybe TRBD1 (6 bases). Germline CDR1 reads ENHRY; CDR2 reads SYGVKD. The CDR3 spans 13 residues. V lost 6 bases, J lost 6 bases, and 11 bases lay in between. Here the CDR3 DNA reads TGTGCCATCAGGGGAACAGGGTCCGGGGAGCTGTTTTTT. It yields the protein CAIRGTGSGELFF.

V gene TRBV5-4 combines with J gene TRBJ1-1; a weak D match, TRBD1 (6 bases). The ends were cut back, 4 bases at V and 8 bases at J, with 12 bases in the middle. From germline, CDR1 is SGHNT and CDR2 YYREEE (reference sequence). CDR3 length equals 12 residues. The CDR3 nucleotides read TGTGCCAGCAGCCCAGGACAGAAAGAAGCTTTCTTT. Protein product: CASSPGQKEAFF. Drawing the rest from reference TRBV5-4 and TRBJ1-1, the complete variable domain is ETGVTQSPTHLIKTRGQQVTLRCSSQSGHNTVSWYQQALGQGPQFIFQYYREEENGRGNFPPRFSGLQFPNYSSELNVNALELDDSALYLCASSPGQKEAFFGQGTRLTVV.

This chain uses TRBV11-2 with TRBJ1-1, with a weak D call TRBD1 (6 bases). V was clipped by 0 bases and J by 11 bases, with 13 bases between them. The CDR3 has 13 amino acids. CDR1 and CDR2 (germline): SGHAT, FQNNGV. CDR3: CASSLERGAKAFF. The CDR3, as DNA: TGTGCCAGCAGCTTAGAGCGGGGGGCGAAGGCTTTCTTT.

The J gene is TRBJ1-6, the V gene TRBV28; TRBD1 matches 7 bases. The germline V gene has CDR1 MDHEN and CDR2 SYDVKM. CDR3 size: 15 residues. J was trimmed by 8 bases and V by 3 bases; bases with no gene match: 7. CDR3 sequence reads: CASSFLGGVHSPLHF. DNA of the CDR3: TGTGCCAGCAGTTTCCTAGGGGGCGTCCATTCACCCCTCCACTTT.

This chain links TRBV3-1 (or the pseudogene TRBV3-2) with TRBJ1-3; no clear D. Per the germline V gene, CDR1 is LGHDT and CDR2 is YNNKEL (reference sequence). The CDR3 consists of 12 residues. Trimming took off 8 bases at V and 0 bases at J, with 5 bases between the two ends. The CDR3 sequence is CASGSSGNTIYF. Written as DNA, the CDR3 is TGTGCCAGCGGCAGCTCTGGAAACACCATATATTTT.

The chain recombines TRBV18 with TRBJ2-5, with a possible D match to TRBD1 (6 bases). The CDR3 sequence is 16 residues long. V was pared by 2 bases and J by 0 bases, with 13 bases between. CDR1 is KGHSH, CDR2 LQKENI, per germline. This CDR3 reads CASSPSPAGDQETQYF. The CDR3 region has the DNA TGTGCCAGCTCACCAAGTCCCGCAGGGGACCAAGAGACCCAGTACTTC.

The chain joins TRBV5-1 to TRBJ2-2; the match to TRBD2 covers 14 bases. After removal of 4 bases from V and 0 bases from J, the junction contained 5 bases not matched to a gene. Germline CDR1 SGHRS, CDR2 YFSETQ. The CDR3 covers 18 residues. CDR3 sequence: CASSIGLAGGANTGELFF. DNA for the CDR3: TGCGCCAGCAGCATCGGACTAGCGGGGGGAGCGAACACCGGGGAGCTGTTTTTT.

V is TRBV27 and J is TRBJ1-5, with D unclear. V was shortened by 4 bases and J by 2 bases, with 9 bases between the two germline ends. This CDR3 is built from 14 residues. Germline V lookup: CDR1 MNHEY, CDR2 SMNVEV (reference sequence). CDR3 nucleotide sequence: TGTGCCAGCAGTTCAAGGGAGGGCAATCAGCCCCAGCATTTT. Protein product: CASSSREGNQPQHF.

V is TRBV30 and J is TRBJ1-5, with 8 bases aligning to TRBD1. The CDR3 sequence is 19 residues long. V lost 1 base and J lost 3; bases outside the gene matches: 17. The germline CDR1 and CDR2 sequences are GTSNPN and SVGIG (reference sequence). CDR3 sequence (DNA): TGTGCCTGGAGTGCCAATACCGGGACAGGTTCCAGAATCAATCAGCCCCAGCATTTT. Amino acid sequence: CAWSANTGTGSRINQPQHF.

CDR3 coding DNA: TGTGCCAGCTCAAAAGCAACCGGGACTTCGGGAAACACCATATATTTT. Encoded protein: CASSKATGTSGNTIYF. This rearrangement joins TRBV18 to TRBJ1-3, with TRBD1 as a possible D gene (5 bases). The germline CDR1 and CDR2 sequences are KGHSH and LQKENI. The CDR3 runs to 16 residues. V lost 5 bases, J lost 4 bases, and 18 bases lay in between.

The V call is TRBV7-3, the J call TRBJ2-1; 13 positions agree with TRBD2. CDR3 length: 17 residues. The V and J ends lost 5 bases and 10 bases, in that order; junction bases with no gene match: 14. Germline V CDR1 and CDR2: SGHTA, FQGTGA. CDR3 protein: CASSPTSGGTGLSEQFF. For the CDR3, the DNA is TGTGCCAGCAGCCCGACTAGCGGGGGGACAGGTCTTTCGGAGCAGTTCTTC.

The CDR3 region is CASSPGTGGGDEQFF. The CDR3 nucleotides are TGTGCCAGCAGCCCCGGGACAGGGGGCGGGGATGAGCAGTTCTTC. This chain joins TRBV11-3 and TRBJ2-1; 12 bases match TRBD1. Germline values: CDR1 SGHNT, CDR2 YENEEA. J lost 8 bases, V lost 5 bases, and 7 bases had no gene match. The CDR3 is 15 residues long.

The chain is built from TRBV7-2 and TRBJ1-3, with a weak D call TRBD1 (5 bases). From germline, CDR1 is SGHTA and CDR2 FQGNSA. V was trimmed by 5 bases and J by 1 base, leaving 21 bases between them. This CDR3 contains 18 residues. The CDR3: CASSDYSGGRYSGNTIYF. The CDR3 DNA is TGTGCCAGCAGCGACTACTCGGGGGGAAGGTATTCTGGAAACACCATATATTTT.

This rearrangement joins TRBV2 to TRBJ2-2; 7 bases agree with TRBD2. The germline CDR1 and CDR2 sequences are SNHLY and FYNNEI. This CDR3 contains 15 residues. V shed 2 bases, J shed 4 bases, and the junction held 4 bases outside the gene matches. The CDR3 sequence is CASSEKAGVTGELFF. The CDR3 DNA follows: TGTGCCAGCAGTGAAAAGGCGGGGGTCACCGGGGAGCTGTTTTTT.

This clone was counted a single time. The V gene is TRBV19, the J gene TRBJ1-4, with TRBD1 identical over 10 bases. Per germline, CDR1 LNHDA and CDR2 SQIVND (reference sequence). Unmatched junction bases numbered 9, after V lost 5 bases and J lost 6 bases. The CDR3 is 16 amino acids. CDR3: CASSGTGDRVYEKLFF. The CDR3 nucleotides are TGTGCCAGTAGTGGGACAGGGGACCGGGTGTATGAAAAACTGTTTTTT.

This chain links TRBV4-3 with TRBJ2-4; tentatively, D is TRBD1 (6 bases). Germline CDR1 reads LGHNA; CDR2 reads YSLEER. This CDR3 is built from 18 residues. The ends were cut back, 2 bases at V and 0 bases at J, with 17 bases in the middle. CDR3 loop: CASSQNPGQILAKNIQYF. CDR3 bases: TGCGCCAGCAGCCAAAATCCGGGACAAATATTAGCCAAAAACATTCAGTACTTC.

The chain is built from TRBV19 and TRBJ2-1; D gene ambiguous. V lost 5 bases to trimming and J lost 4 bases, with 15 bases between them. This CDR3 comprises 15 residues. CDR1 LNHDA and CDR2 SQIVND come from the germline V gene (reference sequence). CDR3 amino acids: CASSLQWSPYNEQFF. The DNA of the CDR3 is TGTGCCAGTAGTCTCCAATGGAGCCCTTACAATGAGCAGTTCTTC.

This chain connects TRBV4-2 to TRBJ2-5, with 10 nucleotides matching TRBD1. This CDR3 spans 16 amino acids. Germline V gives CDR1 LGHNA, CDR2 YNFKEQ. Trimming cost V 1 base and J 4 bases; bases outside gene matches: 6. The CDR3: CASSQGGTGEGETQYF. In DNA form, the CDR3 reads TGTGCCAGCAGCCAAGGAGGGACAGGGGAAGGAGAGACCCAGTACTTC.

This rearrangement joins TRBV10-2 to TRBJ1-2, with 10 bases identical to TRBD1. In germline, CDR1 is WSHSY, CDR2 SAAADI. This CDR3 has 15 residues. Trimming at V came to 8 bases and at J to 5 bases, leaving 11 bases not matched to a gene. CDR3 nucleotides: TGCGCCAGCGGAAGAACGCCGGGACAGGGGTATGGCTACACCTTC. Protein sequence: CASGRTPGQGYGYTF.

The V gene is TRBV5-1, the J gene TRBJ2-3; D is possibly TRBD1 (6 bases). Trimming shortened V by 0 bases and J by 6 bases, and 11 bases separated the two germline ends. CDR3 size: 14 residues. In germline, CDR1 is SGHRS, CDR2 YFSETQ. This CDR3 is CASSLGNRDDTQYF. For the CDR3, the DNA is TGCGCCAGCAGCTTGGGCAACAGGGATGATACGCAGTATTTT.

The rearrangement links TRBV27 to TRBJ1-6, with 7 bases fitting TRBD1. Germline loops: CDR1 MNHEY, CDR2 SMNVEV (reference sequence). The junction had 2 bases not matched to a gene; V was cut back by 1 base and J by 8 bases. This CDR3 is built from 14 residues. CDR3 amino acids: CASSLFTGDSPLHF. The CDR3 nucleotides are TGTGCCAGCAGTTTATTCACAGGGGATTCACCCCTCCACTTT.

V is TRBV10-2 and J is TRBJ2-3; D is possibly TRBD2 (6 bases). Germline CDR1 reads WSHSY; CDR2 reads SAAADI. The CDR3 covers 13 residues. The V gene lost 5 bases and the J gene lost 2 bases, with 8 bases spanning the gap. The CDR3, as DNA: TGCGCCAGCAGTTTAGCGGCCACAGATACGCAGTATTTT. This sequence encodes CASSLAATDTQYF.

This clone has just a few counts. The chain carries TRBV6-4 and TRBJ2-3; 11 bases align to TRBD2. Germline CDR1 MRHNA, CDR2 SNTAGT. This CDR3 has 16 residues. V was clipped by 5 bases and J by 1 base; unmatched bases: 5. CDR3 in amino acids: CASSLHSGGGTDTQYF. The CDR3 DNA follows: TGTGCCAGCAGTCTTCATAGCGGGGGGGGCACAGATACGCAGTATTTT.